The 22 T cell receptor beta chains below were found in one sample sequenced in a study of tissue T cells after allogeneic stem cell transplantation. TCRdb's copy holds only in-frame clones and misses some; the assay was immunoSEQ multiplex PCR. The data hold over 15,000 clones, with less than 85% observed a single time. Sequenced material: spleen. These receptors were obtained from a female BALB/c mouse in good health. This strain has MHC haplotype H2-d.

As concerns this clone: The gene names here belong to mouse. The CDR3 is cut off 1 residue early in the read; its end comes from the germline J gene. The chain links TRBV13-2 to TRBJ1-1; TRBD1 is a possible D gene (6 bases). Germline-derived CDR1 and CDR2 are NNHNN and SYGAGS (reference sequence). The CDR3 covers 15 residues. Trimming removed 0 bases at V and 4 bases at J, with 13 bases between. The CDR3 loop is CASGDARGAGTEVFF. The CDR3 DNA, read in part, is TGTGCCAGCGGTGATGCGAGGGGGGCAGGCACAGAAGTCTTC.

Concerning this clone itself: Gene names are the mouse ones. The read stops 1 residue short of the end of the CDR3; the missing end is completed from the germline J gene. The chain combines TRBV13-1 with TRBJ2-3, with 9 bases identical to TRBD1. The length of the CDR3 is 15 residues. With V trimmed by 1 base and J by 2 bases, 2 bases remained unmatched. The germline gives CDR1 NSHNY, CDR2 SYGAGN. CDR3 in amino acids: CASSDTGGNAETLYF. The sequenced CDR3 bases are TGTGCCAGCAGTGATACAGGGGGCAATGCAGAAACGCTGTAT.

About this clone itself: Mouse germline and gene names are used. The missing CDR3 end, 1 residue past where the read stops, is filled in from the germline J gene. J is TRBJ1-4 and V is TRBV24; D is perhaps TRBD1 (6 bases). CDR1 is KGHTA and CDR2 is FRNEEI in the germline V gene. The CDR3 runs to 16 residues. V gave up 0 bases and J gave up 1 base, with 9 bases separating them. The chain's CDR3 is CASSLYGDNSNERLFF. The part of the CDR3 DNA that was read is TGTGCCAGCAGTCTGTATGGGGACAATTCCAACGAAAGATTATTT.

With respect to this clone: The gene symbols are mouse symbols. With the read ending 1 residue before the CDR3 end, the germline J gene is used to fill in that end. The chain is built from TRBV13-1 and TRBJ1-4; possible D gene TRBD1, 6 bases. CDR1 is NSHNY, CDR2 SYGAGN, per germline. Trimming took 2 bases from V and 5 from J, leaving 10 bases between them. The CDR3 runs to 14 residues. The DNA read from the CDR3 is TGTGCCAGCAGTGAACCGGGACAAAACGAAAGATTATTT. Protein product: CASSEPGQNERLF. The entire CDR3 reads CASSEPGQNERLFF.

In regard to this clone: The germline and genes are mouse ones. The read terminates 1 residue ahead of where the CDR3 ends, so the germline J gene completes it. This chain links TRBV20 with TRBJ1-4; 11 bases are a match to TRBD1. Per germline, CDR1 GFQATS and CDR2 STVNSAI. The CDR3 has 15 amino acids. J was trimmed by 6 bases and V by 0 bases; bases with no gene match: 3. This CDR3 reads CGARDAGQGDERLFF. Incomplete CDR3 DNA: TGTGGTGCTAGGGATGCGGGACAGGGGGACGAAAGATTATTT.

Comments on this clone: Gene labels here are mouse ones. The read gets to within 1 residue of the CDR3 end, and the germline J gene fills in the rest. V usage is TRBV14 and J usage is TRBJ2-3; D might be TRBD1 (6 bases). The CDR3 has 15 amino acids. CDR1 SGHDT and CDR2 FRDEAV come from the germline V gene. V was cut by 2 bases and J by 0 bases, with 10 bases left in between. Incomplete CDR3 DNA: TGTGCCAGCAGTTTGACAGGACCTAGTGCAGAAACGCTGTAT. This sequence encodes CASSLTGPSAETLY. In full, the CDR3 is CASSLTGPSAETLYF.

Remarks on this clone: The germline and genes are mouse ones. The read stops 1 residue short of the end of the CDR3; the missing end is completed from the germline J gene. The chain couples TRBV31 to TRBJ1-1, with a tentative D call TRBD1 (6 bases). This CDR3 is built from 13 residues. V lost 3 bases to trimming and J lost 3 bases, with 11 bases between them. Per germline, CDR1 GKSSPN and CDR2 SITVG. This chain's CDR3 is CAWRHRVDTEVFF. The DNA read from the CDR3 is TGTGCCTGGAGGCACAGGGTGGACACAGAAGTCTTC.

In this sample, this clone turned up a few times. Gene labels here are mouse ones. The read comes to an end 1 residue before the CDR3 does, leaving the germline J gene to fill in the end. The rearrangement uses TRBV13-1 and TRBJ2-7; 8 bases match TRBD2. CDR3 length: 16 amino acids. V lost 0 bases to trimming and J lost 4 bases; unmatched junction nucleotides: 9. The germline V gene has CDR1 NSHNY and CDR2 SYGAGN. This CDR3 reads CASSDAPGGRVYEQYF. CDR3 DNA (partial): TGTGCCAGCAGTGATGCGCCTGGGGGGCGCGTTTATGAACAGTAC.

On this clone: The genes are named according to mouse. Read data end 1 residue before the CDR3 end; the end is taken from the germline J gene. The chain links TRBV16 to TRBJ2-1; 9 bases fit TRBD2. J gave up 0 bases and V 0 bases, and 3 bases lay outside the gene matches. Germline CDR1 and CDR2: SGHSA and FRNQAP. The CDR3 is made up of 17 amino acids. The CDR3 DNA, read in part, is TGTGCAAGCAGCTTAGATTGGGGGGGCGTTAACTATGCTGAGCAGTTC. Protein product: CASSLDWGGVNYAEQF. In full, the CDR3 is CASSLDWGGVNYAEQFF.

In its sample, this clone was seen once. Any gene name here is a mouse gene name. The read gets to within 1 residue of the CDR3 end, and the germline J gene fills in the rest. The genes are TRBV5 and TRBJ2-1; the match to TRBD2 covers 8 bases. The CDR3 is made up of 16 amino acids. V lost 0 bases to trimming and J lost 6 bases; unmatched junction nucleotides: 7. The germline gives CDR1 LGHNA, CDR2 YNLKQL (reference sequence). This chain's CDR3 is CASSQDREGGLAEQFF. The part of the CDR3 DNA that was read is TGTGCCAGCAGCCAAGATCGGGAGGGGGGGCTTGCTGAGCAGTTC.

This clone was counted between two and nine times. Gene names are the mouse ones. The read stops 1 residue short of the end of the CDR3; the missing end is completed from the germline J gene. The J gene is TRBJ2-7, the V gene TRBV19, with D perhaps TRBD2 (7 bases). The CDR3 runs to 11 residues. Germline assignment: CDR1 FNHDT and CDR2 SITEND (reference sequence). V shed 2 bases and J shed 8 bases, with 8 bases lying between them. The CDR3 DNA, read in part, is TGTGCCAGCAGTATGGGGGGCCAACAGTAC. It specifies CASSMGGQQY. The whole CDR3 protein reads CASSMGGQQYF.

This clone has just one count. Any gene name here is a mouse gene name. The DNA ends 1 residue before the CDR3 does, and the rest of the CDR3 is filled in from the germline J gene. V and J are TRBV29 and TRBJ1-1, with TRBD1 identical over 7 bases. This CDR3 spans 13 amino acids. Germline assignment: CDR1 MSHET and CDR2 SYDVDS. The V and J ends lost 6 bases and 0 bases, in that order; junction bases with no gene match: 1. CDR3 DNA, as far as it was read: TGTGCTAGCAGGGGGACAGCAAACACAGAAGTCTTC. Translated, it gives CASRGTANTEVF. The full CDR3 protein is CASRGTANTEVFF.

Points on this clone: Gene names follow the mouse nomenclature. The read gets to within 1 residue of the CDR3 end, and the germline J gene fills in the rest. The chain links TRBV20 to TRBJ2-7; 9 bases are a match to TRBD2. This CDR3 is built from 15 residues. J gave up 2 bases and V 0 bases, and 5 bases lay outside the gene matches. Germline V gene lookup returns CDR1 GFQATS and CDR2 STVNSAI. The CDR3 loop is CGARDQLGGAYEQYF. The DNA read from the CDR3 is TGTGGTGCTAGGGATCAACTGGGGGGCGCCTATGAACAGTAC. The full variable domain, in which reference TRBV20 and TRBJ2-7 provide the parts outside the CDR3, is GALVYQYPRRTICKSGTSMRMECQAVGFQATSVAWYRQSPQKTFELIALSTVNSAIKYEQNFTQEKFPISHPNLSFSSMTVLNAYLEDRGLYLCGARDQLGGAYEQYFGPGTRLTVL.

The count of this clone is one. Genes here carry mouse names. The CDR3 goes on 1 residue after the read ends, and that part is filled in from the germline J gene. This rearrangement joins TRBV13-3 to TRBJ2-4; the D gene is possibly TRBD2 (5 bases). This CDR3 region has 12 residues. The germline V and J ends were trimmed by 3 bases and 6 bases, with 8 bases remaining between them. Germline V gene data show CDR1 as NNHDY and CDR2 as SYVADS. Here the CDR3 reads CASSGTLNTLYF. The sequenced CDR3 bases are TGTGCCAGCAGTGGGACTCTCAACACCTTGTAC.

To note about this clone: The gene symbols are mouse symbols. The read falls 1 residue short of the CDR3 end, and the missing part is taken from the germline J gene. This sequence joins TRBV1 and TRBJ1-4; 7 bases align to TRBD1. The CDR3 has 17 residues. Germline lookup yields CDR1 NSQYPW and CDR2 LRSPGD (reference sequence). Trimming at V came to 0 bases and at J to 0 bases, leaving 4 bases not matched to a gene. The CDR3 bases that were read are TGCACCTGCAGTGCAGATCAGGGGGGGGTTTCCAACGAAAGATTATTT. Protein: CTCSADQGGVSNERLF. The whole CDR3 protein reads CTCSADQGGVSNERLFF. Filled out from reference TRBV1 and TRBJ1-4, the complete variable domain reads VTLLEQNPRWRLVPRGQAVNLRCILKNSQYPWMSWYQQDLQKQLQWLFTLRSPGDKEVKSLPGADYLATRVTDTELRLQVANMSQGRTLYCTCSADQGGVSNERLFFGHGTKLSVL.

In the case of this clone: The genes are named according to mouse. The CDR3 end is not reached by the read, which stops 1 residue before it; the germline J gene fills it in. The chain uses TRBV31 and TRBJ1-1; unclear D gene. There are 13 residues in the CDR3. V lost 1 base, J lost 0 bases, and 6 bases lay in between. CDR1 and CDR2 from the germline V gene are GKSSPN and SITVG. Partial CDR3 DNA: TGTGCCTGGAGTCACAGTGCAAACACAGAAGTCTTC. It encodes CAWSHSANTEVF. The entire CDR3 reads CAWSHSANTEVFF.

In the case of this clone: Gene names denote mouse genes. The read finishes 1 residue shy of the CDR3 end, and the germline J gene is used to complete it. The J gene is TRBJ2-7, the V gene TRBV1, with TRBD1 identical over 9 bases. Per germline, CDR1 NSQYPW and CDR2 LRSPGD (reference sequence). Trimming at V came to 0 bases and at J to 7 bases, leaving 7 bases not matched to a gene. The CDR3 has 15 residues. CDR3 DNA (partial): TGCACCTGCAGTGCAGATCCTACAGGGGGCCGGGAACAGTAC. This encodes CTCSADPTGGREQY. The whole CDR3 sequence is CTCSADPTGGREQYF.

A word on this clone: Any gene name here is a mouse gene name. Read data end 1 residue before the CDR3 end; the end is taken from the germline J gene. This sample includes further DNA sequences coding for the same CDR3. The genes are TRBV13-3 and TRBJ2-1; 8 bases are a match to TRBD2. Germline loops: CDR1 NNHDY, CDR2 SYVADS. The CDR3 sequence is 14 residues long. The V gene end was trimmed by 0 bases and the J gene end by 10 bases; junction bases not matched to a gene: 6. The part of the CDR3 DNA that was read is TGTGCCAGCAGTGATGGGGGGGGCGGGGCGGAGCAGTTC. Translation gives CASSDGGGGAEQF. The whole CDR3 sequence reads CASSDGGGGAEQFF.

Remarks on this clone: Gene names and germline refer to mouse. The missing CDR3 end, 1 residue past where the read stops, is filled in from the germline J gene. This chain links TRBV20 with TRBJ2-7; D not certain. The CDR3 covers 11 residues. The V end was cut by 1 base, the J end by 4 bases, with 5 bases between. From germline, CDR1 is GFQATS and CDR2 STVNSAI. CDR3 DNA, as far as it was read: TGTGGTGCTAGGGCAGATTATGAACAGTAC. It translates to CGARADYEQY. The whole CDR3 sequence is CGARADYEQYF. Supplemented by reference TRBV20 and TRBJ2-7, the full variable domain reads GALVYQYPRRTICKSGTSMRMECQAVGFQATSVAWYRQSPQKTFELIALSTVNSAIKYEQNFTQEKFPISHPNLSFSSMTVLNAYLEDRGLYLCGARADYEQYFGPGTRLTVL.

As to this clone: Mouse names are used for the genes. The CDR3 end is not reached by the read, which stops 1 residue before it; the germline J gene fills it in. This chain links TRBV1 with TRBJ2-3; 10 bases map to TRBD2. V was pared by 0 bases and J by 2 bases, with 8 bases of the junction left unmatched. This CDR3 has 18 amino acids. The germline V gene encodes CDR1 NSQYPW and CDR2 LRSPGD (reference sequence). The CDR3: CTCSADVLGGRLAETLYF. CDR3 DNA, as far as it was read: TGCACCTGCAGTGCAGATGTCCTGGGGGGGCGCCTTGCAGAAACGCTGTAT.

Comment on this clone: The germline and genes are mouse ones. The CDR3 end falls 1 residue outside the read, so it is completed with the germline J gene. The gene calls are TRBV13-2 and TRBJ2-7, with D possibly TRBD1 on 5 matching bases. Germline CDR1 reads NNHNN; CDR2 reads SYGAGS (reference sequence). Trimming stripped 5 bases from V and 4 bases from J, with 10 bases between. There are 12 residues in the CDR3. Here the CDR3 reads CASGDKKYEQYF. The sequenced part of the CDR3 DNA is TGTGCCAGCGGGGACAAAAAATATGAACAGTAC.

In regard to this clone: The gene names here belong to mouse. The read ends 1 residue shy of where the CDR3 ends; the end is completed using the germline J gene. The J gene is TRBJ1-2, the V gene TRBV19; weak D call: TRBD1 (5 bases). Germline V gives CDR1 FNHDT, CDR2 SITEND (reference sequence). The CDR3 contains 13 residues. V gave up 4 bases and J gave up 2 bases, with 9 bases separating them. This chain's CDR3 is CASSSRVNSDYTF. The part of the CDR3 DNA that was read is TGTGCCAGCAGTTCCAGGGTTAACTCCGACTACACC. The full variable domain, in which reference TRBV19 and TRBJ1-2 provide the parts outside the CDR3, is GGIITQTPKFLIGQEGQKLTLKCQQNFNHDTMYWYRQDSGKGLRLIYYSITENDLQKGDLSEGYDASREKKSSFSLTVTSAQKNEMAVFLCASSSRVNSDYTFGSGTRLLVI.